This TCR beta chain was identified in a study of T cell repertoires in cytomegalovirus infection. Study in general: In public TCR beta signatures, there were indications of both CMV infection and matching HLA type. Findings and limits, study-wide: In two of eight donors, the top clonotype was HLA-C-restricted CMV-specific.

TCRdb fed the reads into MiXCR, producing one record per CDR3 protein. The table lists about 500,000 distinct CDR3 sequences, around a third of them singletons. Points on this clonotype: Its antigen is unidentified.

J was trimmed by 7 bases and V by 4 bases; bases with no gene match: 15. Germline V gene data show CDR1 as SGHRS and CDR2 as YFSETQ. This CDR3 has 19 amino acids. The chain couples TRBV5-1 to TRBJ1-6; 12 nucleotides line up with TRBD1. Material: cultured PBMCs, obtained from culture after CMV antigen stimulation. This clonotype originated in a human donor in good health (CMV status not recorded). Some clones in this sample may be carry-over from other donors' samples. CDR3: CASSPRPGTGGLKNSPLHF. The CDR3, as DNA: TGCGCCAGCAGCCCGCGTCCCGGGACAGGGGGCTTAAAAAATTCACCCCTCCACTTT.